The entry that follows covers one T cell receptor (beta chain) sequence. The data were obtained in a study of control samples from healthy donors and cancer patients. With 5 bases removed from V and 3 bases from J, the gap between germline ends came to 11 bases. The CDR3 contains 13 residues. Per the germline V gene, CDR1 is SGHTA and CDR2 is FQGNSA. Profiling relied on immunoSEQ multiplex PCR, and the TCRdb table lists in-frame clones only, not all of them. The repertoire holds tens of thousands of clones, with roughly 89% as singletons. The origin of this receptor is a woman aged 60 to 75 with head and neck cancer. Sequenced material: PBMCs. The chain recombines TRBV7-2 with TRBJ2-7, with a possible D match to TRBD2 (6 bases). The chain's CDR3 is CASSRPGGYEQYF. CDR3 DNA sequence: TGTGCCAGCAGCCGACCCGGGGGCTACGAGCAGTACTTC.